Shown below are 19 T cell receptor beta chains from a single sample sequenced in a study of blood T cell repertoires in COVID-19. TCRdb's copy holds only in-frame clones and misses some; the assay was immunoSEQ multiplex PCR. Among around 170,000 clones listed, 80% to 90% were seen once. The sequencing sample was made of PBMCs or T cells enriched from blood (not recorded which). These receptor sequences come from a woman in her forties or fifties who had recovered from COVID-19.

This chain links TRBV5-1 with TRBJ2-7, with 7 bases identical to TRBD1. V trimming: 0 bases; J trimming: 5 bases; junction bases outside the gene matches: 8. CDR3 length: 15 residues. Germline CDR1 reads SGHRS; CDR2 reads YFSETQ. The DNA for the CDR3 is TGCGCCAGCAGCTTGGCGGGGACAGAGAGGAACGAGCAGTACTTC. It specifies CASSLAGTERNEQYF.

V is TRBV19 and J is TRBJ1-6; D call uncertain. Per germline, CDR1 LNHDA and CDR2 SQIVND (reference sequence). The V and J ends lost 3 bases and 10 bases respectively, with 16 bases between them. The CDR3 length is 15 residues. CDR3 residues: CASSIASAALSPLHF. CDR3 nucleotides: TGTGCCAGTAGTATTGCTTCAGCGGCCCTATCACCCCTCCACTTT.

This clone was counted a few times. This chain uses TRBV28 with TRBJ1-4, with no clear D. Germline CDR1 and CDR2: MDHEN and SYDVKM. Between the trimmed V and J ends, which lost 5 bases and 8 bases, there was a span of 18 bases. The CDR3 runs 15 residues. The DNA of the CDR3 is TGTGCCAGCAGTCCTTGGGCCGACCGAGGGGAAAAACTGTTTTTT. Its translation: CASSPWADRGEKLFF.

This chain joins TRBV3-1 (or the pseudogene TRBV3-2) and TRBJ1-2, with a weak D call TRBD1 (5 bases). Germline values: CDR1 LGHDT, CDR2 YNNKEL (reference sequence). The CDR3 consists of 14 residues. Deletions cut 0 bases from V and 4 bases from J, with 9 bases between. The CDR3 region is CASSQDSGGYGYTF. The CDR3 DNA reads TGTGCCAGCAGCCAAGATTCGGGGGGCTATGGCTACACCTTC.

This chain joins TRBV2 and TRBJ1-3; D remains unclear. From germline, CDR1 is SNHLY and CDR2 FYNNEI. The CDR3 has 13 amino acids. V lost 8 bases and J lost 0, with 8 bases in between. The CDR3 reads CASGFASGNTIYF. CDR3 coding DNA: TGTGCCAGCGGCTTCGCCTCTGGAAACACCATATATTTT.

The count of this clone is one. Here the CDR3 reads CASSSTAGMNTEAFF. For the CDR3, the DNA is TGTGCCAGCAGCTCTACGGCAGGCATGAACACTGAAGCTTTCTTT. The rearrangement links TRBV7-9 to TRBJ1-1; no definite D call. CDR3 length: 15 residues. Trimming took off 4 bases at V and 0 bases at J, with 12 bases between the two ends. The V gene's germline CDR1 is SEHNR and CDR2 FQNEAQ (reference sequence). Using reference TRBV7-9 and TRBJ1-1 for the parts outside the CDR3, the full variable domain is DTGVSQNPRHKITKRGQNVTFRCDPISEHNRLYWYRQTLGQGPEFLTYFQNEAQLEKSRLLSDRFSAERPKGSFSTLEIQRTEQGDSAMYLCASSSTAGMNTEAFFGQGTRLTVV.

The rearrangement joins TRBV5-1 to TRBJ1-1, with 9 bases identical to TRBD1. The trim removed 4 bases at V and 1 base at J, leaving 23 bases unmatched. Germline V gene sequence: CDR1 SGHRS, CDR2 YFSETQ. There are 21 residues in the CDR3. The CDR3 protein is CASSASGTGNPREVWNTEAFF. The CDR3 region has the DNA TGCGCCAGCAGCGCGTCCGGGACAGGGAATCCAAGGGAAGTTTGGAACACTGAAGCTTTCTTT. The variable domain in full, completed from reference TRBV5-1 and TRBJ1-1, reads KAGVTQTPRYLIKTRGQQVTLSCSPISGHRSVSWYQQTPGQGLQFLFEYFSETQRNKGNFPGRFSGRQFSNSRSEMNVSTLELGDSALYLCASSASGTGNPREVWNTEAFFGQGTRLTVV.

This clone was picked up one time. This sequence joins TRBV7-9 and TRBJ2-1; 7 nucleotides align to TRBD2. Per the germline V gene, CDR1 is SEHNR and CDR2 is FQNEAQ (reference sequence). V lost 8 bases and J lost 5; bases outside the gene matches: 15. The CDR3 contains 16 residues. The CDR3 DNA reads as TGTGCCAGCGTCCGTCTGGGACTATCTTTCAACAATGAGCAGTTCTTC. Translating it yields CASVRLGLSFNNEQFF.

This clone appeared a few times. The chain links TRBV29-1 to TRBJ2-1; D is unclear. Germline values: CDR1 SQVTM, CDR2 ANQGSEA. V dropped 5 bases and J dropped 4 bases, with 6 bases sitting between them. CDR3 length equals 11 residues. CDR3 region: CSVHRYNEQFF. In nucleotides, the CDR3 is TGCAGCGTTCATCGGTACAATGAGCAGTTCTTC.

The chain joins TRBV5-4 to TRBJ2-1; 9 bases are shared with TRBD2. The ends lost 0 bases at V and 4 bases at J; junction bases unmatched: 5. Germline CDR1 reads SGHNT; CDR2 reads YYREEE (reference sequence). The CDR3 runs to 16 residues. CDR3 sequence reads: CASSLANLAGYNEQFF. The CDR3 DNA sequence: TGTGCCAGCAGCTTGGCCAATCTAGCGGGGTACAATGAGCAGTTCTTC.

The J gene is TRBJ1-1, the V gene TRBV27; a weak D match, TRBD1 (5 bases). Germline values: CDR1 MNHEY, CDR2 SMNVEV (reference sequence). V dropped 5 bases and J dropped 8 bases, with 15 bases sitting between them. The CDR3 spans 13 residues. CDR3 bases: TGTGCCAGCAGTCCCAATAGCAAGGGGGAAGCTTTCTTT. Protein product: CASSPNSKGEAFF.

CDR3 coding DNA: TGTGCCATCAGTGGGACTAGCGGCCCACCCCGCTACTTC. This sequence encodes CAISGTSGPPRYF. J is TRBJ2-7 and V is TRBV10-3, with 10 bases lining up with TRBD2. The germline V gene encodes CDR1 ENHRY and CDR2 SYGVKD. Unmatched junction bases numbered 10, after V lost 4 bases and J lost 13 bases. The CDR3 consists of 13 residues.

A few counts support this clone. This chain uses TRBV7-2 with TRBJ2-7, with D unclear. Looked up from germline, CDR1 is SGHTA and CDR2 is FQGNSA. The CDR3 is made up of 11 amino acids. Trimming left V 6 bases short and J 3 bases short, with 6 bases between. The DNA of the CDR3 is TGTGCCAGCAGTCGCGGCTACGAGCAGTACTTC. Translating it yields CASSRGYEQYF.

CDR3 loop: CASRQGIDTQYF. The DNA of the CDR3 is TGTGCCAGTAGACAGGGGATCGATACGCAGTATTTT. The chain links TRBV19 to TRBJ2-3; the match to TRBD1 covers 7 bases. The V and J ends lost 6 bases and 6 bases, in that order; junction bases with no gene match: 3. Germline V gene data show CDR1 as LNHDA and CDR2 as SQIVND (reference sequence). The CDR3 runs to 12 residues.

In its sample, this clone was seen once. V is TRBV20-1 and J is TRBJ1-1; D remains ambiguous. V was trimmed by 6 bases and J by 1 base, leaving 6 bases between them. The CDR3 totals 11 residues. Germline V gene lookup returns CDR1 DFQATT and CDR2 SNEGSKA (reference sequence). CDR3 protein: CSATQNTEAFF. Written as DNA, the CDR3 is TGCAGTGCAACACAGAACACTGAAGCTTTCTTT.

The chain employs TRBV7-2 and TRBJ2-3, with unresolved D. Germline V CDR1 and CDR2: SGHTA, FQGNSA. Trimming pared 5 bases from V and 7 bases from J, leaving 10 bases between. This CDR3 has 12 amino acids. CDR3 in amino acids: CASSGSRYTQYF. In DNA form, the CDR3 reads TGTGCCAGCAGCGGTAGCAGATATACGCAGTATTTT. The full variable domain, completed using reference TRBV7-2 and TRBJ2-3, is GAGVSQSPSNKVTEKGKDVELRCDPISGHTALYWYRQSLGQGLEFLIYFQGNSAPDKSGLPSDRFSAERTGGSVSTLTIQRTQQEDSAVYLCASSGSRYTQYFGPGTRLTVL.

This sequence joins TRBV7-9 and TRBJ2-5, with TRBD1 identical over 7 bases. CDR1 SEHNR and CDR2 FQNEAQ come from the germline V gene (reference sequence). There are 15 residues in the CDR3. The junction had 4 bases not matched to a gene; V was cut back by 1 base and J by 2 bases. CDR3 DNA: TGTGCCAGCAGCTTAGGAGACAGGGTACAAGAGACCCAGTACTTC. It translates to CASSLGDRVQETQYF.

The V call is TRBV3-1 (or the pseudogene TRBV3-2), the J call TRBJ2-3, with TRBD2 identical over 15 bases. V was clipped by 3 bases and J by 7 bases; unmatched bases: 2. The length of the CDR3 is 15 residues. Per germline, CDR1 LGHDT and CDR2 YNNKEL (reference sequence). In nucleotides, the CDR3 is TGTGCCAGCAGCCAGGGGACTAGCGGGAGGAATACGCAGTATTTT. It codes for CASSQGTSGRNTQYF.

This clone has a handful of counts. This same CDR3 is encoded by further DNA sequences in the sample. CDR3 coding DNA: TGTGCCAGCAGTTTGAGGTACGAGCAGTACTTC. Protein sequence: CASSLRYEQYF. The rearrangement joins TRBV28 to TRBJ2-7; D not resolved. The ends were cut back, 3 bases at V and 4 bases at J, with 4 bases in the middle. Per the germline V gene, CDR1 is MDHEN and CDR2 is SYDVKM. This CDR3 region has 11 residues.